The 14 T cell receptor beta chains below all came from one sample that was sequenced in a study of CD8 T cells in ankylosing spondylitis. One entry per CDR3 protein results from TCRdb running MiXCR on the 5' RACE reads. This table has approximately 250,000 distinct CDR3 sequences, roughly 10% appearing once. The sequenced material came from blood, either unsorted or a sorted T cell fraction (not recorded which). Every receptor here comes from a male donor with ankylosing spondylitis or in good health (not recorded which).

This chain joins TRBV5-6 and TRBJ2-1; D gene unclear. From germline, CDR1 is SGHDT and CDR2 YYEEEE. The CDR3 extends over 15 amino acids. V was trimmed by 0 bases and J by 4 bases, leaving 11 bases between them. The CDR3 spells CASSLGADGYNEQFF. The DNA for the CDR3 is TGTGCCAGCAGCTTGGGGGCCGACGGTTACAATGAGCAGTTCTTC.

This clonotype was detected many times. J is TRBJ2-3 and V is TRBV6-2 or TRBV6-3, with D possibly matching TRBD2 (6 bases). Germline CDR1 reads MNHEY; CDR2 reads SVGEGT. This CDR3 contains 13 residues. Deletions cut 7 bases from V and 6 bases from J, with 14 bases between. The CDR3 DNA follows: TGTGCCAGCAACTCTCTAGCGTGGGATACGCAGTATTTT. Its protein product is CASNSLAWDTQYF.

V usage is TRBV7-6 and J usage is TRBJ2-3; D call uncertain. The germline V and J ends were trimmed by 0 bases and 4 bases, with 17 bases remaining between them. From germline, CDR1 is SGHVS and CDR2 FNYEAQ. CDR3 length equals 17 residues. Here the CDR3 reads CASSLAHDALGADTQYF. The CDR3 DNA sequence: TGTGCCAGCAGCTTAGCGCACGACGCCCTCGGTGCAGATACGCAGTATTTT. Full variable domain (rest looked up from reference TRBV7-6 and TRBJ2-3): GAGVSQSPRYKVTKRGQDVALRCDPISGHVSLYWYRQALGQGPEFLTYFNYEAQQDKSGLPNDRFSAERPEGSISTLTIQRTEQRDSAMYRCASSLAHDALGADTQYFGPGTRLTVL.

This clonotype came up many times. The chain uses TRBV6-2 or TRBV6-3 and TRBJ2-2; the D call may be TRBD1 or TRBD2 (5 bases each). The CDR3 covers 15 residues. V was cut by 6 bases and J by 6 bases, with 17 bases left in between. The germline CDR1 and CDR2 sequences are MNHEY and SVGEGT. CDR3 bases: TGTGCCAGCAGACTAGAGGGGATCGACGCCGGGGAGCTGTTTTTT. It encodes CASRLEGIDAGELFF.

This chain joins TRBV7-2 and TRBJ2-5; unclear D gene. Trimming stripped 4 bases from V and 5 bases from J, with 14 bases between. CDR1 SGHTA and CDR2 FQGNSA come from the germline V gene. The CDR3 is made up of 14 amino acids. The CDR3 protein is CASSSIIRFETQYF. CDR3 coding DNA: TGTGCCAGCAGCTCGATCATTAGGTTTGAGACCCAGTACTTC.

This clonotype was counted ten times or more. V gene TRBV9 combines with J gene TRBJ2-1; the match to TRBD2 covers 7 bases. The CDR3 length is 17 residues. Germline V gene sequence: CDR1 SGDLS, CDR2 YYNGEE. The V gene end was trimmed by 0 bases and the J gene end by 0 bases; junction bases not matched to a gene: 6. In DNA form, the CDR3 reads TGTGCCAGCAGCGTAGGAGGGAGGGTGAGCTCCTACAATGAGCAGTTCTTC. Amino acid sequence: CASSVGGRVSSYNEQFF. Together with reference TRBV9 and TRBJ2-1, the CDR3 gives the full variable domain: DSGVTQTPKHLITATGQRVTLRCSPRSGDLSVYWYQQSLDQGLQFLIQYYNGEERAKGNILERFSAQQFPDLHSELNLSSLELGDSALYFCASSVGGRVSSYNEQFFGPGTRLTVL.

Many counts were recorded for this clonotype. The V and J genes are TRBV5-1 and TRBJ2-1; D gene uncertain. Trimming removed 0 bases at V and 8 bases at J, with 15 bases between. This CDR3 spans 15 amino acids. CDR1 is SGHRS, CDR2 YFSETQ, per germline. The CDR3, as DNA: TGCGCCAGCAGCTTGGCGGCATTGGGATATGATGAGCAGTTCTTC. Translation gives CASSLAALGYDEQFF.

This clonotype was detected a few times. This chain links TRBV11-2 with TRBJ1-1; 9 bases are a match to TRBD1. This CDR3 spans 17 amino acids. Losses at the gene ends were 0 bases for V and 0 bases for J; bases not matched to a gene: 5. Germline loops: CDR1 SGHAT, CDR2 FQNNGV. The CDR3 nucleotides are TGTGCCAGCAGCTTAGAGGGACAGGGTTTCATGAACACTGAAGCTTTCTTT. This codes for CASSLEGQGFMNTEAFF.

This clonotype was picked up many times. This rearrangement joins TRBV6-5 to TRBJ2-1, with TRBD1 matching over 11 bases. Germline CDR1 and CDR2: MNHEY and SVGAGI. There are 15 residues in the CDR3. After removal of 2 bases from V and 10 bases from J, the junction contained 7 bases not matched to a gene. The CDR3 reads CASSYPGTGGLEQFF. For the CDR3, the DNA is TGTGCCAGCAGTTACCCTGGGACAGGGGGGTTAGAGCAGTTCTTC.

Many counts were recorded for this clonotype. DNA of the CDR3: TGTGCCAGCAGCTTAGCGGCCGGCAGGGGGCAAGTGGGTGAAGCTTTCTTT. Translated: CASSLAAGRGQVGEAFF. V gene TRBV7-9 combines with J gene TRBJ1-1; 8 bases match TRBD1. This CDR3 region has 17 residues. Germline V gene data show CDR1 as SEHNR and CDR2 as FQNEAQ (reference sequence). V lost 0 bases and J lost 7; bases outside the gene matches: 13.

Many counts were recorded for this clonotype. The chain joins TRBV30 to TRBJ1-2, with TRBD1 identical over 9 bases. Germline CDR1 GTSNPN, CDR2 SVGIG (reference sequence). The V gene end was trimmed by 7 bases and the J gene end by 8 bases; junction bases not matched to a gene: 14. The CDR3 is 14 amino acids. The CDR3 bases are TGTGCCTTACCACAGGGGGCCGGTACTATGGGCTACACCTTC. It yields the protein CALPQGAGTMGYTF.

Many counts were recorded for this clonotype. The J gene is TRBJ1-2, the V gene TRBV6-2 or TRBV6-3; D is unresolved. CDR3 length: 15 amino acids. Germline V gives CDR1 MNHEY, CDR2 SVGEGT. V was cut by 0 bases and J by 4 bases, with 12 bases left in between. The DNA of the CDR3 is TGTGCCAGCAGTTACTCGAGGAGGACGCTCTATGGCTACACCTTC. Its protein product is CASSYSRRTLYGYTF.

In this sample, this clonotype turned up many times. The chain is built from TRBV15 and TRBJ2-7; TRBD2 agrees at 10 bases. The trim removed 5 bases at V and 6 bases at J, leaving 10 bases unmatched. The CDR3 is 15 amino acids. Germline CDR1 is LNHNV and CDR2 is YYDKDF (reference sequence). CDR3 bases: TGTGCCACCAGCGGAATAGCGGGAGGTGGCCGCGAGCAGTACTTC. Encoded protein: CATSGIAGGGREQYF.

Ten or more counts support this clonotype. The chain couples TRBV3-1 to TRBJ1-3, with unresolved D. This CDR3 spans 14 amino acids. CDR1 and CDR2 from the germline V gene are LGHDT and YNNKEL (reference sequence). V lost 5 bases to trimming and J lost 2 bases, with 10 bases between them. The CDR3 coding sequence is TGTGCCAGCAGCAGGAGAAGCACTGGAAACACCATATATTTT. This gives the protein CASSRRSTGNTIYF.